The clone carrying this T cell receptor beta chain was recorded a few times. Its matching antigen is unknown. This entry is derived from a study of neoadjuvant anti-PD-1 for oral cavity cancer. Study-wide background: Around day 43, patients without progression received a fourth nivolumab dose before surgery. Whole-study findings and limits: PBMC Gini-index clonality exceeded responders' in non-responders post-nivolumab.

Time point reported: after neoadjuvant nivolumab, at surgical resection. Generated by immunoSEQ multiplex PCR, the TCRdb table keeps only in-frame clones and is missing some. The sample includes 35,000 to 50,000 clones, about three quarters of them seen just once. The receptor's source is a person between 40 and 85 years old with oral cavity squamous cell carcinoma. Sequences were derived from PBMCs, sampled after nivolumab (anti-PD-1) treatment.

CDR3 DNA sequence: TGTGCCAGTAGCCCCAAGGGAGACACTTATAATGAAAAACTGTTTTTT. Translation gives CASSPKGDTYNEKLFF. The rearrangement uses TRBV19 and TRBJ1-4; D is ambiguous. The CDR3 is made up of 16 amino acids. From germline, CDR1 is LNHDA and CDR2 SQIVND (reference sequence). V was trimmed by 6 bases and J by 4 bases, leaving 18 bases between them.